The next 25 T cell receptor beta chains were all read from a single sample in a study of T cell clonality in common variable immunodeficiency. The protocol was immunoSEQ multiplex PCR, while the TCRdb copy is restricted to in-frame clones and leaves out a portion. Observed in the sample are tens of thousands of clones, none of them singletons. Material: peripheral blood mononuclear cells. Receptors originate from a person aged 18 to 75 in good health.

This clone was seen at least ten times. From the germline J gene comes the end of the CDR3, since the read stops 3 residues before it. The rearrangement uses TRBV5-5 and TRBJ1-1, with D maybe TRBD1 (5 bases). V lost 0 bases and J 0 bases, leaving 9 bases between the germline ends. The CDR3 contains 15 residues. Germline loops: CDR1 SGHKS, CDR2 YYEKEE (reference sequence). CDR3 residues: CASSLEGELNTEAFF. The DNA read from the CDR3 is TGTGCCAGCAGCTTGGAAGGGGAACTGAACACTGAA.

The table lists this clone with many counts. The CDR3 end is not reached by the read, which stops 3 residues before it; the germline J gene fills it in. The rearrangement links TRBV4-1 to TRBJ2-7; the match to TRBD2 covers 7 bases. The germline V gene has CDR1 MGHRA and CDR2 YSYEKL. The CDR3 spans 17 residues. The V segment lost 1 base and the J segment 6 bases; nucleotides outside the gene matches: 15. The CDR3 protein is CASSQGAAREPNGEQYF. CDR3 DNA, as far as it was read: TGCGCCAGCAGCCAAGGTGCGGCGCGGGAGCCCAACGGCGAG.

This clone was recorded at least ten times. The read halts 3 residues ahead of the CDR3 end, with the missing end drawn from the germline J gene. The V and J genes are TRBV19 and TRBJ2-3; TRBD1 matches at 8 bases. Per germline, CDR1 LNHDA and CDR2 SQIVND (reference sequence). The V and J ends lost 7 bases and 4 bases, in that order; junction bases with no gene match: 19. The CDR3 sequence is 18 residues long. The chain's CDR3 is CASNPGGASGVKADTQYF. CDR3 DNA, as far as it was read: TGTGCCAGTAACCCAGGGGGCGCGTCGGGGGTAAAGGCAGATACG.

Comment on this clone: The read finishes 3 residues shy of the CDR3 end, and the germline J gene is used to complete it. The chain carries TRBV7-9 and TRBJ2-7, with no clear D. V lost 5 bases and J lost 3, with 5 bases in between. This CDR3 is built from 11 residues. CDR1 SEHNR and CDR2 FQNEAQ come from the germline V gene (reference sequence). The part of the CDR3 DNA that was read is TGTGCCAGCAGCCTTTTCTACGAG. This sequence encodes CASSLFYE. From start to end, the CDR3 is CASSLFYEQYF. Supplemented by reference TRBV7-9 and TRBJ2-7, the full variable domain reads DTGVSQNPRHKITKRGQNVTFRCDPISEHNRLYWYRQTLGQGPEFLTYFQNEAQLEKSRLLSDRFSAERPKGSFSTLEIQRTEQGDSAMYLCASSLFYEQYFGPGTRLTVT.

This clone was found many times. Coverage ceases 3 residues before the CDR3 finishes, and the germline J gene fills in the end. V and J are TRBV14 and TRBJ1-3; perhaps TRBD1 as D (5 bases). The CDR3 sequence is 17 residues long. Trimming stripped 1 base from V and 0 bases from J, with 13 bases between. Per germline, CDR1 SGHDN and CDR2 FVKESK. The sequenced part of the CDR3 DNA is TGTGCCAGCAGCCAAGGAGGGGCCATTCACTCTGGAAACACC. This sequence encodes CASSQGGAIHSGNT. The complete CDR3 protein is CASSQGGAIHSGNTIYF.

This clone occurred many times. The sequenced fragment ends 3 residues before the CDR3 boundary, so the rest is inferred from the germline J gene. The chain uses TRBV12-3 or TRBV12-4 and TRBJ2-3, with D perhaps matching TRBD1 (5 bases). V was shortened by 0 bases and J by 1 base, with 8 bases between the two germline ends. This CDR3 has 15 amino acids. The CDR3 DNA, read in part, is TGTGCCAGCAGTTTAGCAGGGGCCCGCACAGATACG. It yields the protein CASSLAGARTDT. Given in full, the CDR3 is CASSLAGARTDTQYF.

This clone was picked up a small number of times. The sequenced fragment ends 3 residues before the CDR3 boundary, so the rest is inferred from the germline J gene. The chain carries TRBV27 and TRBJ2-5, with D perhaps matching TRBD1 (6 bases). This CDR3 is built from 13 residues. V lost 4 bases and J lost 4, with 10 bases in between. The V gene's germline CDR1 is MNHEY and CDR2 SMNVEV (reference sequence). This chain's CDR3 is CASSSAGVETQYF. CDR3 bases read: TGTGCCAGCAGTTCCGCAGGGGTAGAGACC.

This clone was seen many times. The part of the CDR3 DNA that was read is TGTGCCAGCTCCTCAGGGGTGCGAACTGAA. This translates into CASSSGVRTE. The CDR3 in full is CASSSGVRTEAFF. The chain carries TRBV18 and TRBJ1-1; D is perhaps TRBD1 (6 bases). The CDR3 is cut off 3 residues early in the read; its end comes from the germline J gene. The CDR3 length is 13 residues. Trimming cost V 6 bases and J 5 bases, with 13 bases left between them. The germline V gene has CDR1 KGHSH and CDR2 LQKENI.

At least ten counts were recorded for this clone. The missing CDR3 end, 3 residues past where the read stops, is filled in from the germline J gene. This rearrangement joins TRBV5-1 to TRBJ2-3; 11 nucleotides agree with TRBD2. Unmatched junction bases numbered 9, after V lost 7 bases and J lost 2 bases. The CDR3 totals 16 residues. Germline V gives CDR1 SGHRS, CDR2 YFSETQ. The chain's CDR3 is CASQEGTSGITDTQYF. The CDR3 DNA, read in part, is TGCGCCAGCCAGGAAGGGACTAGCGGAATCACAGATACG.

This clone was picked up many times. The read falls 3 residues short of the CDR3 end, and the missing part is taken from the germline J gene. The V call is TRBV7-9, the J call TRBJ1-1, with a possible D match to TRBD1 (5 bases). This CDR3 comprises 11 residues. The germline CDR1 and CDR2 sequences are SEHNR and FQNEAQ (reference sequence). The CDR3 sequence: CASSGADGAFF. CDR3 DNA (partial): TGTGCCAGCAGCGGGGCCGACGGA.

This clone was recorded many times. The CDR3 end lies 3 residues beyond the end of the read and is filled in from the germline J gene. The J gene is TRBJ1-1, the V gene TRBV18; tentatively, D is TRBD1 (5 bases). The germline CDR1 and CDR2 sequences are KGHSH and LQKENI. The CDR3 is 16 residues long. Trimming cost V 2 bases and J 3 bases, with 16 bases left between them. The CDR3 reads CASSPWGEGFDTEAFF. The CDR3 bases that were read are TGTGCCAGCTCACCATGGGGGGAGGGGTTCGACACTGAA.

This clone was picked up many times. The observed sequence ends 3 residues before the CDR3 terminus, with the missing tail filled in from the germline J gene. The genes are TRBV20-1 and TRBJ2-1, with D unclear. V dropped 3 bases and J dropped 0 bases, with 9 bases sitting between them. Per germline, CDR1 DFQATT and CDR2 SNEGSKA (reference sequence). This CDR3 contains 14 residues. The CDR3 sequence is CSASGGYSYNEQFF. The sequenced CDR3 bases are TGCAGTGCTAGTGGCGGATACTCCTACAATGAG.

The sample holds many counts of this clone. The read terminates 3 residues before the CDR3 end, so the remaining end is supplied by the germline J gene. The chain links TRBV20-1 to TRBJ2-5; maybe TRBD2 (5 bases). The CDR3 is 14 residues long. CDR1 and CDR2 from the germline V gene are DFQATT and SNEGSKA (reference sequence). Deletions cut 5 bases from V and 4 bases from J, with 17 bases between. The CDR3 protein is CSAPWASPRETQYF. Partial CDR3 DNA: TGCAGTGCTCCCTGGGCTAGCCCACGAGAGACC.

As for this clone: The CDR3 end lies 3 residues beyond the end of the read and is filled in from the germline J gene. This chain joins TRBV18 and TRBJ2-1; 10 bases fit TRBD1. The CDR3 runs to 16 residues. The V segment lost 2 bases and the J segment 5 bases; nucleotides outside the gene matches: 6. Germline CDR1 reads KGHSH; CDR2 reads LQKENI. CDR3 DNA (partial): TGTGCCAGCTCACCAGCCGGGACAGGGGAGAACAATGAG. It is translated as CASSPAGTGENNE. The whole CDR3 sequence reads CASSPAGTGENNEQFF.

The table lists this clone with many counts. The CDR3 end falls 3 residues outside the read, so it is completed with the germline J gene. The V gene is TRBV19, the J gene TRBJ1-5, with no clear D. Germline V gene lookup returns CDR1 LNHDA and CDR2 SQIVND (reference sequence). The V and J ends lost 4 bases and 0 bases respectively, with 7 bases between them. This CDR3 has 14 amino acids. The sequenced CDR3 bases are TGTGCCAGTAGTAAGACGGGTAGCAATCAGCCC. It encodes CASSKTGSNQP. Given in full, the CDR3 is CASSKTGSNQPQHF. The complete variable domain, with remaining parts taken from reference TRBV19 and TRBJ1-5, reads DGGITQSPKYLFRKEGQNVTLSCEQNLNHDAMYWYRQDPGQGLRLIYYSQIVNDFQKGDIAEGYSVSREKKESFPLTVTSAQKNPTAFYLCASSKTGSNQPQHFGDGTRLSIL.

In this sample, this clone turned up many times. The observed sequence ends 3 residues before the CDR3 terminus, with the missing tail filled in from the germline J gene. The V call is TRBV5-1, the J call TRBJ2-1; TRBD2 matches at 12 bases. CDR3 length equals 16 residues. Per the germline V gene, CDR1 is SGHRS and CDR2 is YFSETQ. V lost 4 bases to trimming and J lost 3 bases; unmatched junction nucleotides: 5. The DNA read from the CDR3 is TGCGCCAGCAGCGCCGGGACTAGCGGGTTCTACAATGAG. Its translation is CASSAGTSGFYNE. The entire CDR3 reads CASSAGTSGFYNEQFF.

This clone was seen many times. The read stops 3 residues short of the end of the CDR3; the missing end is completed from the germline J gene. The chain couples TRBV5-8 to TRBJ1-5; D might be TRBD1 (5 bases). CDR1 and CDR2 from the germline V gene are SGHTS and YDEGEE. Trimming stripped 4 bases from V and 4 bases from J, with 15 bases between. The CDR3 has 15 amino acids. The covered CDR3 bases are TGTGCCAGCAGCCCAAAGGGGTATCAAAATCAGCCC. Translating gives CASSPKGYQNQP. The full CDR3 sequence reads CASSPKGYQNQPQHF.

This clone appeared many times. The sequenced part of the CDR3 DNA is TGTGCCAGCAGGGCGCAACAGGGGTCGGGC. Amino acids: CASRAQQGSG. The full CDR3 protein is CASRAQQGSGYTF. The V and J genes are TRBV2 and TRBJ1-2; 7 bases are shared with TRBD1. With the read ending 3 residues before the CDR3 end, the germline J gene is used to fill in that end. The CDR3 covers 13 residues. CDR1 SNHLY and CDR2 FYNNEI come from the germline V gene.

This clone was picked up many times. The read ends 3 residues shy of where the CDR3 ends; the end is completed using the germline J gene. The chain is built from TRBV30 and TRBJ1-1, with TRBD1 identical over 7 bases. The CDR3 runs to 15 residues. The V segment lost 3 bases and the J segment 3 bases; nucleotides outside the gene matches: 10. CDR1 and CDR2 from the germline V gene are GTSNPN and SVGIG (reference sequence). This CDR3 reads CAWRHSDRAYTEAFF. The DNA read from the CDR3 is TGTGCCTGGAGGCACAGTGACAGGGCTTACACTGAA.

This clone showed up many times. This chain's CDR3 is CASITNPGQGSEKLFF. CDR3 bases read: TGTGCCAGTATCACCAATCCGGGACAGGGAAGTGAAAAA. This rearrangement joins TRBV19 to TRBJ1-4; 9 positions agree with TRBD1. Read data end 3 residues before the CDR3 end; the end is taken from the germline J gene. CDR1 is LNHDA and CDR2 is SQIVND in the germline V gene (reference sequence). With V trimmed by 7 bases and J by 7 bases, 13 bases remained unmatched. The length of the CDR3 is 16 residues.

This clone was counted ten times or more. The observed sequence ends 3 residues before the CDR3 terminus, with the missing tail filled in from the germline J gene. This chain connects TRBV7-9 to TRBJ1-4; D is unclear. Germline V gives CDR1 SEHNR, CDR2 FQNEAQ (reference sequence). With 3 bases removed from V and 6 bases from J, the gap between germline ends came to 5 bases. The CDR3 runs 12 residues. This CDR3 reads CASSFRDEKLFF. The sequenced CDR3 bases are TGTGCCAGCAGCTTTAGGGATGAAAAA.

This clone came up many times. This CDR3 reads CASSQFLAGGQTQYF. The sequenced CDR3 bases are TGTGCCAGCAGCCAGTTTCTAGCGGGAGGACAGACC. This rearrangement joins TRBV14 to TRBJ2-5; 11 bases map to TRBD2. The read ends 3 residues before the CDR3 terminus; that terminus is restored from the germline J gene. Trimming cost V 3 bases and J 6 bases; bases outside gene matches: 6. This CDR3 has 15 amino acids. CDR1 is SGHDN and CDR2 is FVKESK in the germline V gene. Drawing the rest from reference TRBV14 and TRBJ2-5, the complete variable domain is EAGVTQFPSHSVIEKGQTVTLRCDPISGHDNLYWYRRVMGKEIKFLLHFVKESKQDESGMPNNRFLAERTGGTYSTLKVQPAELEDSGVYFCASSQFLAGGQTQYFGPGTRLLVL.

Many counts were recorded for this clone. The CDR3 end lies 3 residues beyond the end of the read and is filled in from the germline J gene. The chain joins TRBV5-1 to TRBJ1-2, with a possible D match to TRBD1 (5 bases). The V gene lost 4 bases and the J gene lost 1 base, with 17 bases spanning the gap. From germline, CDR1 is SGHRS and CDR2 YFSETQ. CDR3 length: 16 amino acids. CDR3 DNA (partial): TGCGCCAGCAGCAATTGGGGCAATTTGGATAACTATGGC. Residues: CASSNWGNLDNYG. The entire CDR3 protein is CASSNWGNLDNYGYTF.

This clone was picked up many times. The DNA read from the CDR3 is TGTGCCAGCAGTTATTACAGGGGCACAGATACG. This translates into CASSYYRGTDT. Given in full, the CDR3 is CASSYYRGTDTQYF. The chain employs TRBV6-2 or TRBV6-3 and TRBJ2-3; D perhaps matches TRBD1 (6 bases). The read is 3 residues too short to cover the CDR3 end, so that end is filled in from the germline J gene. V was trimmed by 3 bases and J by 1 base, leaving 8 bases between them. The CDR3 is 14 amino acids. The germline gives CDR1 MNHEY, CDR2 SVGEGT.

This clone was counted ten times or more. The CDR3 extends 3 residues past the end of the read, so its final part is completed from the germline J gene. The chain links TRBV4-2 to TRBJ2-5, with D unclear. The V end lost 1 base, the J end lost 5 bases, and 11 bases lay between the germline ends. This CDR3 contains 14 residues. Germline V lookup: CDR1 LGHNA, CDR2 YNFKEQ. CDR3 residues: CASSQVRNFETQYF. Partial CDR3 DNA: TGTGCCAGCAGCCAAGTGCGGAATTTCGAGACC.